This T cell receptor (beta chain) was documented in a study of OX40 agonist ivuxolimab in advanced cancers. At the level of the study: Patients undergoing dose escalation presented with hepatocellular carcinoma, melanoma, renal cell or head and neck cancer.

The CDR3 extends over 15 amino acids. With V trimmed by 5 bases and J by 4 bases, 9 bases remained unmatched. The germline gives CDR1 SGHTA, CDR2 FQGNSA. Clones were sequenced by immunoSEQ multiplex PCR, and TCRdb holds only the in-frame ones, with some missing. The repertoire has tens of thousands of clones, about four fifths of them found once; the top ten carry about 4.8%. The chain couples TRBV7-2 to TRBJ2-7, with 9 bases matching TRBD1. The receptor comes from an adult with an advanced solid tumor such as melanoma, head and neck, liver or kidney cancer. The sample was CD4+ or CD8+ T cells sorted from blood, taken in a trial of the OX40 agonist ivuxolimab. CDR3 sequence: CASSTDRGANYEQYF. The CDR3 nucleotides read TGTGCCAGCAGCACGGACAGGGGAGCCAATTACGAGCAGTACTTC.